The 4 T cell receptor beta chains below come from one sample, sequenced in a study of CD8 T cells in ankylosing spondylitis (dated by TCRdb to 2015 to 2018). The library was built by means of 5' RACE. The run used an Illumina HiSeq 2500. TCRdb's own reprocessing of the public reads used fastp at Q25 and MiXCR and kept productive beta chains. Rows are unified per CDR3 protein, each entry keeping the most common DNA and genes. This sample gives 200,000 to 250,000 distinct CDR3 sequences in total; over 9.5% of them show up just once. The top ten clonotypes cover less than 3% of the sample. Sequenced: blood, either unsorted or a sorted T cell fraction (not recorded which). The origin of the receptors is a male donor with ankylosing spondylitis or in good health (not recorded which).

V usage is TRBV14 and J usage is TRBJ2-1; no reliable D call. The ends were cut back, 0 bases at V and 0 bases at J, with 9 bases in the middle. This CDR3 has 16 residues. CDR1 is SGHDN, CDR2 FVKESK, per germline. The CDR3 sequence is CASSQDGASSYNEQFF. The CDR3 nucleotides are TGTGCCAGCAGCCAAGACGGTGCGAGCTCCTACAATGAGCAGTTCTTC.

This clonotype was seen only a few times. CDR3 bases: TGTGCCTGGAGTGTAGTTGGGACAGGGCCCTTTGAAGCTTTCTTT. Translating it yields CAWSVVGTGPFEAFF. The gene calls are TRBV30 and TRBJ1-1; 9 bases align to TRBD1. V gave up 0 bases and J gave up 7 bases; unmatched junction bases: 9. CDR3 size: 15 residues. The V gene's germline CDR1 is GTSNPN and CDR2 SVGIG (reference sequence).

The V and J genes are TRBV14 and TRBJ1-1; the D gene is possibly TRBD1 (6 bases). Germline V lookup: CDR1 SGHDN, CDR2 FVKESK. The ends were cut back, 4 bases at V and 1 base at J, with 10 bases in the middle. This CDR3 is 14 amino acids long. CDR3 DNA sequence: TGTGCCAGCAGCCTCCCGACAGGGAACACTGAAGCTTTCTTT. It is translated as CASSLPTGNTEAFF.

This clonotype was recorded at least ten times. The gene calls are TRBV3-1 and TRBJ2-1; the match to TRBD2 covers 8 bases. The CDR3 sequence is 16 residues long. V lost 4 bases, J lost 6 bases, and 11 bases stayed unmatched. Germline V gene sequence: CDR1 LGHDT, CDR2 YNNKEL (reference sequence). CDR3 protein: CASSPRGLGAVNEQFF. Written as DNA, the CDR3 is TGTGCCAGCAGCCCACGGGGACTAGGGGCTGTCAATGAGCAGTTCTTC.